This T cell receptor (beta chain) was captured by sequencing in a study of blood T cell repertoires in COVID-19. Background on the study: Spain, Italy and the United States supplied samples that represented acute and convalescent COVID-19.

Germline trimming cut 2 bases from V and 3 bases from J; bases unmatched to any gene: 7. The CDR3 is 15 residues long. Germline CDR1 is SGHKS and CDR2 is YYEKEE (reference sequence). In the source study's methods: Amplification with reference gene primers provided the estimates of nucleated cell counts. Data came from immunoSEQ multiplex PCR; TCRdb stores just in-frame clones and leaves some out. The V and J calls and clone size come from that table; D and trimming were worked out from the DNA. Here the sample spans roughly 190,000 clones, roughly 80% being singletons. The sequence came from a man between 60 and 75 years old with acute or convalescent COVID-19. The sample comprised peripheral blood. This chain joins TRBV5-5 and TRBJ2-7; 8 bases line up with TRBD2. CDR3 in DNA: TGTGCCAGCAGCTTCGTAACGGGGGGGCACTACGAGCAGTACTTC. This sequence encodes CASSFVTGGHYEQYF.